This T cell receptor (beta chain) came from a study of T cell responses to AZD1222 COVID-19 vaccine. Some clones are missing from TCRdb's copy, which holds only in-frame ones; the method was immunoSEQ multiplex PCR. Of 15,000 to 20,000 clones in the sample, 80% to 90% were seen once. As regards this clone: The target antigen is unknown.

Looked up from germline, CDR1 is LGHDT and CDR2 is YNNKEL (reference sequence). V shed 0 bases and J shed 5 bases, with 10 bases lying between them. This CDR3 region has 14 residues. Study-level findings and limits: Unmutated variant regions are reportedly targeted by nearly half of spike-specific TCRs.

The clonotype was recovered from an adult who received the AZD1222 COVID-19 vaccine. The V gene is TRBV3-1 (or the pseudogene TRBV3-2), the J gene TRBJ2-5; no reliable D call. This sample comprised peripheral blood, obtained 28 days after the second AZD1222 dose. The chain's CDR3 is CASSQEGGFETQYF. As DNA, the CDR3 is TGTGCCAGCAGCCAAGAAGGTGGTTTTGAGACCCAGTACTTC.